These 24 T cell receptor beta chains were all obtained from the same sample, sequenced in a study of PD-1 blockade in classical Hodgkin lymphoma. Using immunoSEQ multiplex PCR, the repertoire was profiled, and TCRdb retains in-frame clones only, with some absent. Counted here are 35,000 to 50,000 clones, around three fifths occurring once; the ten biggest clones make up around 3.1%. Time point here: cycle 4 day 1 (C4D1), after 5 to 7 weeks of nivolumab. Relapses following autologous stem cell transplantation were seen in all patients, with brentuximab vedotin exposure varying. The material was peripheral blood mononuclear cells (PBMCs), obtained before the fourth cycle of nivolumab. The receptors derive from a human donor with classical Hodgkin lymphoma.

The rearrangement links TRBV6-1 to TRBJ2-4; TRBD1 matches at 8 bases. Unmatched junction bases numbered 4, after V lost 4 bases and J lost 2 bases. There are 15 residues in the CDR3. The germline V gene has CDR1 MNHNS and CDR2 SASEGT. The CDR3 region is CASSGQGWSKNIQYF. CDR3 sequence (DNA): TGTGCCAGCAGTGGACAGGGGTGGTCCAAAAACATTCAGTACTTC.

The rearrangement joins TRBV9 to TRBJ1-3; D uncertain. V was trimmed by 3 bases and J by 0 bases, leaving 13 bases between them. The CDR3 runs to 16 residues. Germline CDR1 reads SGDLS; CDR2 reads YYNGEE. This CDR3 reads CASSAQHAISGNTIYF. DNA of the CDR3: TGTGCCAGCAGCGCCCAGCACGCTATCTCTGGAAACACCATATATTTT.

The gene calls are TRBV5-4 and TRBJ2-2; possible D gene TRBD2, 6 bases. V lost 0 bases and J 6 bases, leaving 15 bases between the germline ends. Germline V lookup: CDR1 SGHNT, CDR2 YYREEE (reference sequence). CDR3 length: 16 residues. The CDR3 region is CASSLARSSVPGELFF. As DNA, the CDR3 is TGTGCCAGCAGCTTGGCCAGGTCTAGCGTGCCCGGGGAGCTGTTTTTT.

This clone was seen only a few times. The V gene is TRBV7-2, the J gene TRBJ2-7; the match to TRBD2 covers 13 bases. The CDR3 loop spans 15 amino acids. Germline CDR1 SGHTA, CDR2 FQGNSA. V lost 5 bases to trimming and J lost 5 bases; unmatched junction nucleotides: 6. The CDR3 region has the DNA TGTGCCAGCAGCCCAGGACTAGCGGGAGTACACGAGCAGTACTTC. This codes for CASSPGLAGVHEQYF.

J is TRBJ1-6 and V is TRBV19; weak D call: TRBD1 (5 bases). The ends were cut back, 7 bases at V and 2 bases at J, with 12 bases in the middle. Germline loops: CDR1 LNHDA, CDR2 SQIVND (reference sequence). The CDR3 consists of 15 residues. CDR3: CASTLTAPYNSPLHF. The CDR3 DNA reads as TGTGCCAGTACCCTGACAGCCCCCTATAATTCACCCCTCCACTTT.

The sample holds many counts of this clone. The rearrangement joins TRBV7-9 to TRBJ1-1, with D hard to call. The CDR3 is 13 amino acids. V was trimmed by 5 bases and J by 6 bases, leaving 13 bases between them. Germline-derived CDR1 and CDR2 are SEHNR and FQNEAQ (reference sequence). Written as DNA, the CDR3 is TGTGCCAGCAGCCTTCGAGAGGGCTCTGAAGCTTTCTTT. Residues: CASSLREGSEAFF. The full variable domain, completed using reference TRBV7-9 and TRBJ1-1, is DTGVSQNPRHKITKRGQNVTFRCDPISEHNRLYWYRQTLGQGPEFLTYFQNEAQLEKSRLLSDRFSAERPKGSFSTLEIQRTEQGDSAMYLCASSLREGSEAFFGQGTRLTVV.

DNA for the CDR3: TGTGCCAGCAGTTACGACAGGGGGCTAGGCTACACCTTC. It encodes CASSYDRGLGYTF. The genes are TRBV6-5 and TRBJ1-2; 10 nucleotides agree with TRBD1. Germline lookup yields CDR1 MNHEY and CDR2 SVGAGI. The CDR3 spans 13 residues. The V gene end was trimmed by 2 bases and the J gene end by 8 bases; junction bases not matched to a gene: 2.

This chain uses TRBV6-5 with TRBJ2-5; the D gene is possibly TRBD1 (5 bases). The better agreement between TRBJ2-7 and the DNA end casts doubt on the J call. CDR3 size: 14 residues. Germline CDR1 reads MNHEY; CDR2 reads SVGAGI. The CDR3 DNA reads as TGTGCCAGCAGTTACGGCGACAGCCCCTACGAGCAGTACTTC. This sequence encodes CASSYGDSPYEQYF.

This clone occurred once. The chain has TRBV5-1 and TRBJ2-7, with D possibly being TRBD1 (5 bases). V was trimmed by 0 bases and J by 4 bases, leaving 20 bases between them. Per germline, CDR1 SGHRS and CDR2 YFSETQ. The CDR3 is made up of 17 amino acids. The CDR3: CASSLEAGSRGLYEQYF. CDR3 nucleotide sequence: TGCGCCAGCAGCTTGGAAGCAGGGTCCCGAGGCCTTTACGAGCAGTACTTC.

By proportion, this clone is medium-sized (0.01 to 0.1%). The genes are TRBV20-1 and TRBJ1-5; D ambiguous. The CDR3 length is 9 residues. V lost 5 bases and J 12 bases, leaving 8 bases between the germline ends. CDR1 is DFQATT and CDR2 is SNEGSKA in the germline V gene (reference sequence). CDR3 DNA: TGCAGTGCTCCGGCCCGCCAGCATTTT. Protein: CSAPARQHF.

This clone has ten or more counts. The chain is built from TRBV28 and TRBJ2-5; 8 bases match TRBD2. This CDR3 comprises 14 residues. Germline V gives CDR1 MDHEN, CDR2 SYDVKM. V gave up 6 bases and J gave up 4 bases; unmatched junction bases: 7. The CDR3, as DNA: TGTGCCAGCAGGAGCGGGGGTCAGGGAGAGACCCAGTACTTC. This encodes CASRSGGQGETQYF. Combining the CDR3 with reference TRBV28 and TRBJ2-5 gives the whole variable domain DVKVTQSSRYLVKRTGEKVFLECVQDMDHENMFWYRQDPGLGLRLIYFSYDVKMKEKGDIPEGYSVSREKKERFSLILESASTNQTSMYLCASRSGGQGETQYFGPGTRLLVL.

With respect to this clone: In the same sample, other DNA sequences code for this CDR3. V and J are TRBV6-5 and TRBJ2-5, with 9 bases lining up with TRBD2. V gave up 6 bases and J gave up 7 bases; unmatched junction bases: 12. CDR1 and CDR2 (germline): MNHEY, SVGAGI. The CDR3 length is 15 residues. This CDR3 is CASRLSGGPHRTQYF. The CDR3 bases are TGTGCCAGCAGGCTTAGCGGGGGCCCACATAGGACCCAGTACTTC.

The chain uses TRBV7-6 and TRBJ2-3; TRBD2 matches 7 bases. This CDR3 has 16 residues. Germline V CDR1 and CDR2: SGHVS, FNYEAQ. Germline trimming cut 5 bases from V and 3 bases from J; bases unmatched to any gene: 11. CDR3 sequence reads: CASSPRGTGGTDTQYF. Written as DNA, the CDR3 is TGTGCCAGCAGCCCCCGGGGGACGGGAGGAACAGATACGCAGTATTTT.

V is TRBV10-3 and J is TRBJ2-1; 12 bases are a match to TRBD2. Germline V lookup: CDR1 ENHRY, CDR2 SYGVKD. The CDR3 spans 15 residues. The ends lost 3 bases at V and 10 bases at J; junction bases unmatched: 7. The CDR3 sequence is CAISDLAGGPIEQFF. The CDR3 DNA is TGTGCCATCAGTGATCTAGCGGGAGGGCCAATAGAGCAGTTCTTC.

CDR3 protein: CSVAETGGQPQHF. The CDR3 coding sequence is TGCAGCGTTGCGGAGACAGGAGGTCAGCCCCAGCATTTT. The rearrangement joins TRBV29-1 to TRBJ1-5; possible D gene TRBD1, 6 bases. The germline CDR1 and CDR2 sequences are SQVTM and ANQGSEA. This CDR3 spans 13 amino acids. With 4 bases removed from V and 6 bases from J, the gap between germline ends came to 13 bases.

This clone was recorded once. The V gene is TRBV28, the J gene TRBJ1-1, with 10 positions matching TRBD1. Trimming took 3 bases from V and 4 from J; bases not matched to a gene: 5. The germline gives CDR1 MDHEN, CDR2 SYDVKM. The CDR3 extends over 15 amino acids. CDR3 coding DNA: TGTGCCAGCAGTTTTACCGGGACAGGGGTCACTGAAGCTTTCTTT. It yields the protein CASSFTGTGVTEAFF.

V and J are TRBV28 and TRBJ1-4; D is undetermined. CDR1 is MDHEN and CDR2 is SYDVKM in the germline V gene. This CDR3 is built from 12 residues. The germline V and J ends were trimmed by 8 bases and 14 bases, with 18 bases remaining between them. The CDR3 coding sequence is TGTGCCAGCTGGCCCAAACCGGGAACGCTGTTTTTT. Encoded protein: CASWPKPGTLFF.

CDR3 in amino acids: CASSQVSGSPPLHF. The CDR3 coding sequence is TGCGCCAGCAGCCAAGTTTCGGGGTCTCCACCCCTCCACTTT. The chain couples TRBV4-1 to TRBJ1-6; D is undetermined. Between the trimmed V and J ends, which lost 1 base and 11 bases, there was a span of 12 bases. CDR1 MGHRA and CDR2 YSYEKL come from the germline V gene. This CDR3 region has 14 residues.

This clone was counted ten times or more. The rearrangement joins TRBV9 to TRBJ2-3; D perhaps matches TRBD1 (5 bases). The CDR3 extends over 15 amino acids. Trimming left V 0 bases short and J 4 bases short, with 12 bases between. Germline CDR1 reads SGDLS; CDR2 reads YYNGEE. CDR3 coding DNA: TGTGCCAGCAGCGTAGGGGGCAGGGTAGCAGATACGCAGTATTTT. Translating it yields CASSVGGRVADTQYF.

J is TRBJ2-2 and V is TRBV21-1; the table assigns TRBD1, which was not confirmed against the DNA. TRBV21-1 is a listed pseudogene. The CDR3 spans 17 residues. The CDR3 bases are TGTGCCAGCAGCAAGTACCGGGACAGGGGGCCGACCGGGGAGCTGTTTTTT. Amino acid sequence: CASSKYRDRGPTGELFF.

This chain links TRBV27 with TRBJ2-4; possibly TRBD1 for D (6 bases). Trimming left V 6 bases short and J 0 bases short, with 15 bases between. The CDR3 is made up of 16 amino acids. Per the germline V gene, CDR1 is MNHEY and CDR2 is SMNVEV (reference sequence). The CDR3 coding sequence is TGTGCCAGCAGCACCCCCGGGACACTAGCCAAAAACATTCAGTACTTC. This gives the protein CASSTPGTLAKNIQYF.

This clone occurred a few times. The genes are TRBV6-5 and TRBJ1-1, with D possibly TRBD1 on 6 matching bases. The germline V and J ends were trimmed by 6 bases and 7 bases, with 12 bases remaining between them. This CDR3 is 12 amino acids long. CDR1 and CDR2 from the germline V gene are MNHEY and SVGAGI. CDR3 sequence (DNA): TGTGCCAGCAGCCCCGGACAGCTTGAAGCTTTCTTT. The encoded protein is CASSPGQLEAFF.

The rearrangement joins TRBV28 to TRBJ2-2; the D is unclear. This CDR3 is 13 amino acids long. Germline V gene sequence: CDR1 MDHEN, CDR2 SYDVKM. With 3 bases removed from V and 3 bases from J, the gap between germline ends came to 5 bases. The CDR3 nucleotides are TGTGCCAGCAGTTTTCAAGACACCGGGGAGCTGTTTTTT. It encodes CASSFQDTGELFF.

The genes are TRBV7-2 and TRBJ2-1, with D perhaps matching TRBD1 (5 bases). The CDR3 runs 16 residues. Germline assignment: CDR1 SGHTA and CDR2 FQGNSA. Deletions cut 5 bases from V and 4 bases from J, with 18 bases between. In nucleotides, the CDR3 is TGTGCCAGCAGCGCCCCAGGGTCGCCCCAATACAATGAGCAGTTCTTC. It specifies CASSAPGSPQYNEQFF. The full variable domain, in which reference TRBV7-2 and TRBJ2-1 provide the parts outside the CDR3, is GAGVSQSPSNKVTEKGKDVELRCDPISGHTALYWYRQSLGQGLEFLIYFQGNSAPDKSGLPSDRFSAERTGGSVSTLTIQRTQQEDSAVYLCASSAPGSPQYNEQFFGPGTRLTVL.